This TCR beta chain was sequenced during a study of graft-versus-host responses after intestinal transplantation. About the research overall: After anti-thymocyte globulin induction, recipients took tacrolimus and steroids for 2 to 3 years.

General study findings and limits: When patients had graft-donor T cell macrochimerism, their allografts held high graft-versus-host to host-versus-graft clonal ratios. Association was observed between peak circulating GvH clone levels and early post-transplant HvG declines. GvH clones were found in recipient marrow; some appeared first in ileum or blood.

Details on this clone: Its antigen remains unidentified.

V was clipped by 5 bases and J by 4 bases; unmatched bases: 10. This CDR3 is built from 16 residues. The germline CDR1 and CDR2 sequences are SGHAT and FQNNGV. Sequenced by immunoSEQ multiplex PCR; TCRdb stores in-frame clones only, minus some. The table lists around 67,000 clones, around 91% of them singletons. The gene calls are TRBV11-2 and TRBJ1-1; TRBD1 agrees at 10 bases. The TCR comes from a human donor who was the organ donor for an intestinal transplant. The sequenced sample was unstimulated CD8+ T cells sorted from spleen or lymph node cells, obtained before transplant. Written as DNA, the CDR3 is TGTGCCAGCAGCCCCCGGGACAGGGGCGGCTTCACTGAAGCTTTCTTT. It encodes CASSPRDRGGFTEAFF. The full variable domain, with the rest looked up from reference TRBV11-2 and TRBJ1-1, is EAGVAQSPRYKIIEKRQSVAFWCNPISGHATLYWYQQILGQGPKLLIQFQNNGVVDDSQLPKDRFSAERLKGVDSTLKIQPAKLEDSAVYLCASSPRDRGGFTEAFFGQGTRLTVV.